These 10 T cell receptor beta chains share one sample of origin, sequenced in a study of blood T cell repertoires in COVID-19. Measured with immunoSEQ multiplex PCR; TCRdb has only the in-frame clones, and not every one. The sample consists of 40,000 to 55,000 clones, approximately 88% of them appearing once. The sequencing sample was made of peripheral blood. These receptors all come from a middle-aged man with active COVID-19.

The chain employs TRBV6-1 and TRBJ2-3; perhaps TRBD1 as D (5 bases). Trimming removed 1 base from V and 5 bases from J, with 10 bases in between. Germline lookup yields CDR1 MNHNS and CDR2 SASEGT. The CDR3 covers 14 residues. In DNA form, the CDR3 reads TGTGCCAGCAGTGAAGAGGGGCGAGGAGATACGCAGTATTTT. The encoded protein is CASSEEGRGDTQYF.

The chain couples TRBV9 to TRBJ1-3; no clear D. The V and J ends lost 0 bases and 2 bases respectively, with 9 bases between them. In germline, CDR1 is SGDLS, CDR2 YYNGEE. The CDR3 is 15 residues long. The chain's CDR3 is CASSVERGPGNTIYF. For the CDR3, the DNA is TGTGCCAGCAGCGTAGAACGAGGGCCTGGAAACACCATATATTTT.

V is TRBV7-7 and J is TRBJ1-6; 8 bases align to TRBD1. The CDR3 is made up of 22 amino acids. Trimming took 1 base from V and 0 from J; bases not matched to a gene: 17. CDR1 is SSHAT, CDR2 FNYEAQ, per germline (reference sequence). The DNA for the CDR3 is TGTGCCAGCAGCTTAGAAGGCTGTCGGGACAGGACATATAGCTCCTATAATTCACCCCTCCACTTT. Residues: CASSLEGCRDRTYSSYNSPLHF.

This clone was picked up a small number of times. The chain recombines TRBV7-2 with TRBJ1-6, with D uncertain. Trimming shortened V by 3 bases and J by 0 bases, and 12 bases separated the two germline ends. Germline V gives CDR1 SGHTA, CDR2 FQGNSA. The CDR3 totals 17 residues. DNA of the CDR3: TGTGCCAGCAGCTTTGGGGAGTATTTCTCCTATAATTCACCCCTCCACTTT. Amino acids: CASSFGEYFSYNSPLHF. Full variable domain (missing parts from reference TRBV7-2 and TRBJ1-6): GAGVSQSPSNKVTEKGKDVELRCDPISGHTALYWYRQSLGQGLEFLIYFQGNSAPDKSGLPSDRFSAERTGGSVSTLTIQRTQQEDSAVYLCASSFGEYFSYNSPLHFGNGTRLTVT.

The chain recombines TRBV5-1 with TRBJ2-7; possibly TRBD1 for D (6 bases). The V gene's germline CDR1 is SGHRS and CDR2 YFSETQ. This CDR3 comprises 14 residues. Trimming removed 4 bases from V and 6 bases from J, with 17 bases in between. CDR3 sequence reads: CASSQQTGTGEQYF. CDR3 sequence (DNA): TGCGCCAGCAGCCAACAGACAGGTACGGGCGAGCAGTACTTC. The variable domain in full, with the rest retrieved from reference TRBV5-1 and TRBJ2-7, is KAGVTQTPRYLIKTRGQQVTLSCSPISGHRSVSWYQQTPGQGLQFLFEYFSETQRNKGNFPGRFSGRQFSNSRSEMNVSTLELGDSALYLCASSQQTGTGEQYFGPGTRLTVT.

Only a few counts were recorded for this clone. This chain connects TRBV9 to TRBJ2-2, with 11 bases that match TRBD2. The length of the CDR3 is 17 residues. Germline CDR1 reads SGDLS; CDR2 reads YYNGEE. The ends lost 2 bases at V and 0 bases at J; junction bases unmatched: 3. DNA for the CDR3: TGTGCCAGCAGCGTCGGGACTAGCGGTACGAACACCGGGGAGCTGTTTTTT. It is translated as CASSVGTSGTNTGELFF. Supplemented by reference TRBV9 and TRBJ2-2, the full variable domain reads DSGVTQTPKHLITATGQRVTLRCSPRSGDLSVYWYQQSLDQGLQFLIQYYNGEERAKGNILERFSAQQFPDLHSELNLSSLELGDSALYFCASSVGTSGTNTGELFFGEGSRLTVL.

The chain has TRBV4-3 and TRBJ2-7; D not resolved. The CDR3 length is 14 residues. Trimming cost V 1 base and J 5 bases, with 12 bases left between them. CDR1 and CDR2 from the germline V gene are LGHNA and YSLEER. The CDR3 sequence is CASSQGWQLDEQYF. In nucleotides, the CDR3 is TGCGCCAGCAGCCAAGGGTGGCAGTTGGACGAGCAGTACTTC.

The V call is TRBV24-1, the J call TRBJ2-7, with 10 bases identical to TRBD1. The CDR3 covers 15 residues. Unmatched junction bases numbered 6, after V lost 2 bases and J lost 6 bases. From germline, CDR1 is KGHDR and CDR2 SFDVKD. CDR3 sequence (DNA): TGTGCCACCAGTGATTCCGACAGGGGGCCCGGCGAGCAGTACTTC. Its protein product is CATSDSDRGPGEQYF.

In its sample, this clone was seen once. The J gene is TRBJ1-5, the V gene TRBV4-1, with a tentative D call TRBD1 (5 bases). V was clipped by 1 base and J by 2 bases, with 6 bases between them. The germline V gene encodes CDR1 MGHRA and CDR2 YSYEKL. CDR3 length equals 14 residues. CDR3 sequence (DNA): TGCGCCAGCAGCCAAGTAGGGGGCAATCAGCCCCAGCATTTT. As protein: CASSQVGGNQPQHF.

The V call is TRBV7-9, the J call TRBJ2-1, with 9 bases aligning to TRBD1. V lost 5 bases to trimming and J lost 14 bases; unmatched junction nucleotides: 10. The CDR3 spans 13 residues. The germline V gene has CDR1 SEHNR and CDR2 FQNEAQ (reference sequence). As DNA, the CDR3 is TGTGCCAGCAGCCCACCTGGGGACAGGGAAGAGTTCTTC. The encoded protein is CASSPPGDREEFF.